These T cell receptor beta chains were read from a single sample in a study of blood T cell repertoires in COVID-19. TCRdb's copy holds only in-frame clones and misses some; the assay was immunoSEQ multiplex PCR. This sample has 280,000 or so clones, with around 88% found just once. Sequencing was done on a sample of PBMCs or T cells enriched from blood (not recorded which). These receptors were taken from a woman aged 40 to 50 who had recovered from COVID-19. The conserved cysteine and the conserved F or W are not part of the CDR3 here. The D gene is left open where the match is weak.

>TRBD1|TRBV7-3
ASSLTGTGGINGYT
>TRBD2|TRBV30
AWSLLRGYNEQF
>.|TRBV21-1
ASIPSGRSDHTGELF
>TRBD2|TRBV18
ASSLSGTRRVGNEQF
>TRBD1|TRBV27
ASRQGAVGYT
>.|TRBV7-9
ASSPALAANEKLF
>.|TRBV9
ASSVVSAQGSEQF
>TRBD2|TRBV24-1
ATSDWTRHEQF
>TRBD2|TRBV29-1
SAGGVPHNEQF
>.|TRBV5-1
ASSLLPGGANPLDSPLH
>TRBD1|TRBV20-1
SAGAVGQGRLHQPQH
>.|TRBV11-2
ASSFSFDSGNTIY
>.|TRBV28
ASSYGLWGDYEQY
>TRBD1|TRBV7-2
ASSTGGTGNYGYT
>TRBD2|TRBV28
ASKQRGGGGTGELF
>.|TRBV27
ASRPDSYNSPLH
>.|TRBV7-2
ASSSQVGPGDTDTQY
>.|TRBV28
ASSSPDSLGSNQPQH
>.|TRBV6-2/TRBV6-3
ASRPPQGTYEQY
>TRBD1|TRBV28
ASRTGGASYEQY
>.|TRBV29-1
SVVTGNKQY
>.|TRBV28
ASSFSGEPGGANVLT
>TRBD2|TRBV29-1
SVTASGRTDTQY
>.|TRBV2
ASSRRETEQY
>TRBD1|TRBV2
ASSETPTPTGGKDSPLH
>.|TRBV30
AIGTEAF
>.|TRBV27
ASAINGVSKQAT
>TRBD2|TRBV19
ASSRSLAGGGYEQY
>TRBD1|TRBV28
ASSDNMDRGQ
>TRBD2|TRBV2
ASRGGLAGNYNEQF